These 5 T cell receptor beta chains share one sample of origin, sequenced in a study of blood T cells in healthy people across ages. Through a sample-barcoded 5' primer and a J-beta primer mix, a second PCR was run for 7 to 11 cycles. TCRdb reprocessed the 5' RACE reads via MiXCR and lists one record per CDR3 protein. The repertoire holds 1.5 million to 2 million distinct CDR3 sequences, approximately 32% seen once, with over 9% in the top ten. Material for sequencing was blood. All receptors derive from a woman aged 25 to 45 in good health.

This clonotype was detected a few times. V gene TRBV15 combines with J gene TRBJ1-5; D is unclear. CDR1 and CDR2 from the germline V gene are LNHNV and YYDKDF (reference sequence). This CDR3 contains 14 residues. The V end lost 3 bases, the J end lost 3 bases, and 9 bases lay between the germline ends. In DNA form, the CDR3 reads TGTGCCACCAGCAGTGTCACAGTCAATCAGCCCCAGCATTTT. Protein: CATSSVTVNQPQHF.

V and J are TRBV7-3 and TRBJ2-3; TRBD1 aligns across 7 bases. With 5 bases clipped from V and 0 bases from J, the junction kept 5 bases outside the gene matches. The V gene's germline CDR1 is SGHTA and CDR2 FQGTGA. The CDR3 is 15 residues long. The CDR3 sequence is CASSPKQGSTDTQYF. In DNA form, the CDR3 reads TGTGCCAGCAGCCCTAAACAGGGGAGCACAGATACGCAGTATTTT.

This chain links TRBV28 with TRBJ2-7, with 9 positions matching TRBD1. The germline gives CDR1 MDHEN, CDR2 SYDVKM. Trimming took 6 bases from V and 4 from J; bases not matched to a gene: 10. CDR3 length equals 15 residues. In DNA form, the CDR3 reads TGTGCCAGCAGCCTAGGACAGGGGAGGGAGTACGAGCAGTACTTC. Encoded protein: CASSLGQGREYEQYF.

The gene calls are TRBV18 and TRBJ2-7, with D possibly matching TRBD2 (6 bases). Germline assignment: CDR1 KGHSH and CDR2 LQKENI. V dropped 2 bases and J dropped 3 bases, with 14 bases sitting between them. This CDR3 region has 15 residues. The CDR3 region is CASSPGTEPGYEQYF. DNA for the CDR3: TGTGCCAGCTCACCAGGGACTGAGCCTGGCTACGAGCAGTACTTC.

This chain connects TRBV20-1 to TRBJ1-2, with 9 positions matching TRBD1. The CDR3 extends over 14 amino acids. V shed 1 base, J shed 1 base, and the junction held 1 base outside the gene matches. CDR1 and CDR2 (germline): DFQATT, SNEGSKA (reference sequence). DNA for the CDR3: TGCAGTGCTAGAGGGGACAGGGATAACTATGGCTACACCTTC. It codes for CSARGDRDNYGYTF.